This T cell receptor beta chain was obtained from a study of Graves' ophthalmopathy and Graves' hyperthyroidism. This CDR3 comprises 14 residues. CDR1 and CDR2 from the germline V gene are KGHSH and LQKENI. Concerning this clonotype: This clone may be a read error of a much larger clone one base away.

The study amplified TCR beta CDR3 regions using RNA transcripts. RT-PCR was first run with HTBI primers, then multiplex PCR in a second round. TCRdb itself ran the multiplex PCR reads through MiXCR, one entry per CDR3 protein. The data contain a few hundred thousand distinct CDR3 sequences, about 15% of them singletons. This chain joins TRBV18 and TRBJ1-2, with D unclear. This clonotype was obtained from an adult woman with stable Graves' hyperthyroidism. The specimen was peripheral blood. The CDR3 region has the DNA TGTGCCAGCTCATCGTTGTCGTATGACTATAGCTACACCTTC. Its translation: CASSSLSYDYSYTF.